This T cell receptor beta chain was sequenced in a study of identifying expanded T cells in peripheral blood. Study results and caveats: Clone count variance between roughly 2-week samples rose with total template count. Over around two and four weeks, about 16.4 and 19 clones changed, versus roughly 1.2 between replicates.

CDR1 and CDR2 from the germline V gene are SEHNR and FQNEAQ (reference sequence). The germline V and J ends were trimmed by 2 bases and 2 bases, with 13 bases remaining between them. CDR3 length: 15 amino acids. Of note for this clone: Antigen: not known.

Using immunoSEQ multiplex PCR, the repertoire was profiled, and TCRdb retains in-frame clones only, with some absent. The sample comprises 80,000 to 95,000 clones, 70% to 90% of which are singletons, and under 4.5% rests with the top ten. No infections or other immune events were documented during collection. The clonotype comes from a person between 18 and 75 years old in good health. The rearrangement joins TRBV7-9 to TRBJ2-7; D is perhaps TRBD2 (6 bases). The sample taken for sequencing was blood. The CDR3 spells CASSLSPGGTYEQYF. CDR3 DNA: TGTGCCAGCAGCTTATCCCCTGGGGGGACCTACGAGCAGTACTTC.